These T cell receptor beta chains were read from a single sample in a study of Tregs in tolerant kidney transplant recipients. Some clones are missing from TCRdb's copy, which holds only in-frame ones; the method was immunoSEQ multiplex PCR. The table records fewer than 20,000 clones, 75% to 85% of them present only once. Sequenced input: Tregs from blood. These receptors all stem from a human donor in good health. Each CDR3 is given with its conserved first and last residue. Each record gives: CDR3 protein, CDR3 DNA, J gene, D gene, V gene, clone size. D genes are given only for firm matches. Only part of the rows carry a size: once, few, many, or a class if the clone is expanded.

CDR3 protein: CSAIPQGPGNTIYF
CDR3 DNA: TGCAGCGCGATCCCACAGGGGCCTGGAAACACCATATATTTT
J gene: TRBJ1-3
D gene: TRBD1
V gene: TRBV29-1
clone size: -

CDR3 protein: CVSQGAKDTQYF
CDR3 DNA: TGTGTATCACAGGGGGCGAAAGATACGCAGTATTTT
J gene: TRBJ2-3
D gene: TRBD1
V gene: TRBV11-3
clone size: once

CDR3 protein: CASSQGTDTQYF
CDR3 DNA: TGTGCCAGTAGTCAGGGTACAGATACGCAGTATTTT
J gene: TRBJ2-3
D gene: -
V gene: TRBV19
clone size: -

CDR3 protein: CASSLALFPGFETEAFF
CDR3 DNA: TGCGCCAGCAGCTTGGCCCTCTTCCCCGGGTTTGAGACTGAAGCTTTCTTT
J gene: TRBJ1-1
D gene: -
V gene: TRBV5-1
clone size: -

CDR3 protein: CASSSTRVLTGELFF
CDR3 DNA: TGTGCCAGCAGCTCTACAAGGGTGCTCACCGGGGAGCTGTTTTTT
J gene: TRBJ2-2
D gene: -
V gene: TRBV5-8
clone size: -

CDR3 protein: CASSFGGLKGYTF
CDR3 DNA: TGTGCCAGCAGTTTTGGAGGGTTGAAAGGCTACACCTTC
J gene: TRBJ1-2
D gene: -
V gene: TRBV27
clone size: -

CDR3 protein: CASSQVGGTGELFF
CDR3 DNA: TGCGCCAGCAGCCAAGTTGGGGGGACCGGGGAGCTGTTTTTT
J gene: TRBJ2-2
D gene: -
V gene: TRBV4-3
clone size: -

CDR3 protein: CASASAKGSETQYF
CDR3 DNA: TGTGCCAGCGCCAGTGCCAAGGGATCGGAGACCCAGTACTTC
J gene: TRBJ2-5
D gene: -
V gene: TRBV5-6
clone size: -

CDR3 protein: CASSVGGSATDTQYF
CDR3 DNA: TGTGCCAGCAGCGTAGGAGGGTCTGCCACAGATACGCAGTATTTT
J gene: TRBJ2-3
D gene: -
V gene: TRBV9
clone size: -

CDR3 protein: CASDKDRGPPQHF
CDR3 DNA: TGTGCTAGTGACAAGGACAGGGGGCCGCCCCAGCATTTT
J gene: TRBJ1-5
D gene: TRBD1
V gene: TRBV12-5
clone size: few

CDR3 protein: CASSLTGSYTGELFF
CDR3 DNA: TGTGCCAGCAGCTTGACAGGGTCGTACACCGGGGAGCTGTTTTTT
J gene: TRBJ2-2
D gene: -
V gene: TRBV5-4
clone size: -

CDR3 protein: CSVAQTRFYEQYF
CDR3 DNA: TGCAGCGTTGCACAGACCAGATTCTACGAGCAGTACTTC
J gene: TRBJ2-7
D gene: -
V gene: TRBV29-1
clone size: -

CDR3 protein: CASSRVGGDGGYTF
CDR3 DNA: TGCGCCAGCAGCCGCGTGGGGGGAGATGGTGGCTACACCTTC
J gene: TRBJ1-2
D gene: -
V gene: TRBV5-1
clone size: -

CDR3 protein: CASSHPNLAGVYTQYF
CDR3 DNA: TGCGCCAGCAGCCACCCCAACCTAGCGGGAGTGTATACGCAGTATTTT
J gene: TRBJ2-3
D gene: TRBD2
V gene: TRBV5-1
clone size: -

CDR3 protein: CASSPQGRIEAFF
CDR3 DNA: TGTGCCAGCAGTCCCCAGGGACGGATCGAAGCTTTCTTT
J gene: TRBJ1-1
D gene: -
V gene: TRBV28
clone size: -

CDR3 protein: CASSYGLVRTGELFF
CDR3 DNA: TGCGCCAGCAGCTATGGACTAGTGAGGACCGGGGAGCTGTTTTTT
J gene: TRBJ2-2
D gene: TRBD2
V gene: TRBV5-1
clone size: -

CDR3 protein: CSASYSGTQYF
CDR3 DNA: TGCAGTGCTTCCTATAGTGGGACCCAGTACTTC
J gene: TRBJ2-5
D gene: -
V gene: TRBV20-1
clone size: -

CDR3 protein: CATSGLPYNEQFF
CDR3 DNA: TGTGCCACCAGTGGCCTTCCCTACAATGAGCAGTTCTTC
J gene: TRBJ2-1
D gene: -
V gene: TRBV6-6
clone size: -

CDR3 protein: CSAPRNNEQFF
CDR3 DNA: TGCAGTGCCCCCAGGAACAATGAGCAGTTCTTC
J gene: TRBJ2-1
D gene: -
V gene: TRBV20-1
clone size: -

CDR3 protein: CASSPKLQETQYF
CDR3 DNA: TGTGCCAGCAGCCCGAAATTACAAGAGACCCAGTACTTC
J gene: TRBJ2-5
D gene: -
V gene: TRBV13
clone size: -

CDR3 protein: CASSLDRQETQYF
CDR3 DNA: TGTGCCAGCAGCTTAGACCGGCAAGAGACCCAGTACTTC
J gene: TRBJ2-5
D gene: -
V gene: TRBV7-7
clone size: -

CDR3 protein: CASSLAGRENIQYF
CDR3 DNA: TGCGCCAGCAGCTTGGCGGGGCGTGAAAACATTCAGTACTTC
J gene: TRBJ2-4
D gene: -
V gene: TRBV5-1
clone size: -

CDR3 protein: CSVDGLGTDTQYF
CDR3 DNA: TGCAGCGTTGATGGGTTGGGCACAGATACGCAGTATTTT
J gene: TRBJ2-3
D gene: -
V gene: TRBV29-1
clone size: few

CDR3 protein: CASSTTIVRRQYF
CDR3 DNA: TGTGCCAGCTCAACTACGATAGTTAGAAGGCAGTATTTT
J gene: TRBJ2-3
D gene: -
V gene: TRBV18
clone size: -

CDR3 protein: CAINLDGGYGYTF
CDR3 DNA: TGTGCCATCAATCTTGACGGGGGCTATGGCTACACCTTC
J gene: TRBJ1-2
D gene: -
V gene: TRBV10-3
clone size: -

CDR3 protein: CSVAPKAANYGYTF
CDR3 DNA: TGCAGCGTTGCCCCGAAGGCAGCTAACTATGGCTACACCTTC
J gene: TRBJ1-2
D gene: -
V gene: TRBV29-1
clone size: -

CDR3 protein: CASRDNTGLMGYTF
CDR3 DNA: TGCGCCAGCCGCGACAACACAGGGCTTATGGGCTACACCTTC
J gene: TRBJ1-2
D gene: -
V gene: TRBV5-1
clone size: -

CDR3 protein: CASSQTSGASYEQYF
CDR3 DNA: TGTGCCAGCAGCCAGACTAGCGGCGCCTCCTACGAGCAGTACTTC
J gene: TRBJ2-7
D gene: TRBD2
V gene: TRBV7-9
clone size: -

CDR3 protein: CASRGNRVPEAFF
CDR3 DNA: TGTGCCAGCAGGGGTAACAGGGTACCTGAAGCTTTCTTT
J gene: TRBJ1-1
D gene: -
V gene: TRBV27
clone size: -

CDR3 protein: CSVVAGLNTEAFF
CDR3 DNA: TGCAGCGTTGTGGCAGGGTTGAACACTGAAGCTTTCTTT
J gene: TRBJ1-1
D gene: -
V gene: TRBV29-1
clone size: -

CDR3 protein: CAIRSRLGAGDAYEQYF
CDR3 DNA: TGTGCCATCAGAAGTCGACTCGGAGCGGGGGACGCCTACGAGCAGTACTTC
J gene: TRBJ2-7
D gene: TRBD2
V gene: TRBV10-3
clone size: -

CDR3 protein: CASSPTGLGGEAFF
CDR3 DNA: TGTGCCAGCAGCCCGACAGGGTTGGGCGGGGAAGCTTTCTTT
J gene: TRBJ1-1
D gene: TRBD1
V gene: TRBV7-3
clone size: -

CDR3 protein: CASSFQGGNTGELFF
CDR3 DNA: TGTGCCAGCAGCTTCCAGGGGGGAAACACCGGGGAGCTGTTTTTT
J gene: TRBJ2-2
D gene: -
V gene: TRBV7-3
clone size: -

CDR3 protein: CAISEQDRAGEKLFF
CDR3 DNA: TGTGCCATCAGTGAACAGGACAGGGCGGGAGAAAAACTGTTTTTT
J gene: TRBJ1-4
D gene: TRBD1
V gene: TRBV10-3
clone size: -

CDR3 protein: CASSLDSYSPLHF
CDR3 DNA: TGTGCCAGCAGCTTGGACAGCTATTCACCCCTCCACTTT
J gene: TRBJ1-6
D gene: -
V gene: TRBV7-6
clone size: few

CDR3 protein: CASSQEHLLNTEAFF
CDR3 DNA: TGCGCCAGCAGCCAAGAGCACTTACTGAACACTGAAGCTTTCTTT
J gene: TRBJ1-1
D gene: -
V gene: TRBV4-1
clone size: few

CDR3 protein: CASSLEDRGYEQYF
CDR3 DNA: TGTGCCAGCAGCTTAGAGGACCGCGGGTACGAGCAGTACTTC
J gene: TRBJ2-7
D gene: -
V gene: TRBV7-6
clone size: -

CDR3 protein: CASSYYATLEAFF
CDR3 DNA: TGTGCCAGCAGTTATTACGCGACTCTCGAAGCTTTCTTT
J gene: TRBJ1-1
D gene: -
V gene: TRBV6-6
clone size: -

CDR3 protein: CASSLAGADTEAFF
CDR3 DNA: TGTGCCAGCAGCTTGGCGGGGGCCGACACTGAAGCTTTCTTT
J gene: TRBJ1-1
D gene: -
V gene: TRBV5-6
clone size: -